The 18 T cell receptor beta chains given below trace back to one sample, sequenced in a study of radiotherapy plus CTLA-4 blockade in lung cancer. Produced via immunoSEQ multiplex PCR; TCRdb's table is partial and in-frame only. The profile shows about 98,000 clones, roughly 80% of them singletons. The material sequenced was peripheral blood, taken from a patient treated with radiotherapy plus ipilimumab. These receptors originate from a human donor with non-small cell lung cancer who had a partial response to radiotherapy plus ipilimumab.

The chain couples TRBV5-6 to TRBJ2-7, with D maybe TRBD2 (6 bases). The CDR3 has 13 amino acids. Germline values: CDR1 SGHDT, CDR2 YYEEEE. Between the trimmed V and J ends, which lost 4 bases and 2 bases, there was a span of 10 bases. The CDR3 loop reads CASSPRLAYEQYF. Here the CDR3 DNA reads TGTGCCAGCAGCCCCCGACTAGCCTACGAGCAGTACTTC.

The rearrangement links TRBV5-4 to TRBJ2-6; 7 bases are shared with TRBD2. Germline CDR1 and CDR2: SGHNT and YYREEE (reference sequence). Trimming took 0 bases from V and 2 from J; bases not matched to a gene: 5. The CDR3 runs to 17 residues. Here the CDR3 DNA reads TGTGCCAGCAGCTTGGGGGGAGGGCCTACTGGGGCCAACGTCCTGACTTTC. Its protein is CASSLGGGPTGANVLTF.

In this sample, this clone turned up a few times. The chain employs TRBV7-8 and TRBJ2-7; 7 bases are shared with TRBD2. The CDR3 contains 15 residues. Germline V lookup: CDR1 SGHVS, CDR2 FQNEAQ. Losses at the gene ends were 5 bases for V and 7 bases for J; bases not matched to a gene: 14. The CDR3 sequence is CASSQATSIPGEQYF. CDR3 nucleotides: TGTGCCAGCAGCCAAGCGACTAGCATTCCGGGGGAGCAGTACTTC.

The V gene is TRBV15, the J gene TRBJ1-5, with 7 positions matching TRBD1. The length of the CDR3 is 18 residues. Germline CDR1 reads LNHNV; CDR2 reads YYDKDF (reference sequence). V lost 0 bases and J lost 2; bases outside the gene matches: 10. Written as DNA, the CDR3 is TGTGCCACCAGCAGAGACAGGGGACAGAGGGGGGGCAATCAGCCCCAGCATTTT. It translates to CATSRDRGQRGGNQPQHF.

This clone was seen only once. This chain connects TRBV7-9 to TRBJ2-7, with D possibly being TRBD2 (6 bases). Germline-derived CDR1 and CDR2 are SEHNR and FQNEAQ (reference sequence). Trimming removed 1 base at V and 5 bases at J, with 18 bases between. The length of the CDR3 is 16 residues. The chain's CDR3 is CASSLGAFRDFNEQYF. DNA of the CDR3: TGTGCCAGCAGCTTAGGAGCTTTTCGGGACTTCAACGAGCAGTACTTC.

V usage is TRBV5-4 and J usage is TRBJ2-7, with TRBD2 as a possible D gene (6 bases). Trimming left V 3 bases short and J 3 bases short, with 16 bases between. In germline, CDR1 is SGHNT, CDR2 YYREEE (reference sequence). There are 15 residues in the CDR3. CDR3 bases: TGTGCCAGCAGCTCCTCTAGCGCAGGTAACTACGAGCAGTACTTC. This encodes CASSSSSAGNYEQYF.

The V gene is TRBV18, the J gene TRBJ2-1, with D possibly matching TRBD1 (5 bases). The ends were cut back, 1 base at V and 6 bases at J, with 16 bases in the middle. The CDR3 loop spans 16 amino acids. The germline V gene has CDR1 KGHSH and CDR2 LQKENI. The CDR3 protein is CASSPLAGSIGNEQFF. CDR3 nucleotides: TGTGCCAGCTCACCACTAGCAGGGTCGATTGGCAATGAGCAGTTCTTC.

This chain joins TRBV7-3 and TRBJ2-7, with TRBD1 identical over 7 bases. With 1 base clipped from V and 4 bases from J, the junction kept 1 base outside the gene matches. Germline values: CDR1 SGHTA, CDR2 FQGTGA. The CDR3 runs 13 residues. The CDR3 coding sequence is TGTGCCAGCAGCTTAAACAGGGGATACGAGCAGTACTTC. Translation: CASSLNRGYEQYF.

The chain has TRBV4-1 and TRBJ1-4; D is ambiguous. The germline V and J ends were trimmed by 0 bases and 7 bases, with 15 bases remaining between them. This CDR3 spans 16 amino acids. Looked up from germline, CDR1 is MGHRA and CDR2 is YSYEKL. DNA for the CDR3: TGCGCCAGCAGCCAAGAGTCTGGCCTAACGGGTGAAAAACTGTTTTTT. Translated: CASSQESGLTGEKLFF.

The chain combines TRBV7-3 with TRBJ2-2, with D perhaps TRBD2 (6 bases). The CDR3 contains 15 residues. V lost 0 bases, J lost 3 bases, and 8 bases lay in between. The germline V gene has CDR1 SGHTA and CDR2 FQGTGA. DNA of the CDR3: TGTGCCAGCAGCTTAACCGGGAGCGACACCGGGGAGCTGTTTTTT. Protein sequence: CASSLTGSDTGELFF. Full variable domain (rest looked up from reference TRBV7-3 and TRBJ2-2): GAGVSQTPSNKVTEKGKYVELRCDPISGHTALYWYRQSLGQGPEFLIYFQGTGAADDSGLPNDRFFAVRPEGSVSTLKIQRTERGDSAVYLCASSLTGSDTGELFFGEGSRLTVL.

V usage is TRBV2 and J usage is TRBJ1-1; tentatively, D is TRBD1 (5 bases). Germline lookup yields CDR1 SNHLY and CDR2 FYNNEI. V was shortened by 4 bases and J by 4 bases, with 10 bases between the two germline ends. This CDR3 contains 13 residues. The CDR3 nucleotides read TGTGCCAGCAGTGGGGGACTGCTCACTGAAGCTTTCTTT. It yields the protein CASSGGLLTEAFF.

The table lists this clone with a few counts. The chain couples TRBV27 to TRBJ2-2; D possibly corresponds to TRBD1 (6 bases). Trimming cost V 8 bases and J 6 bases, with 16 bases left between them. The germline V gene has CDR1 MNHEY and CDR2 SMNVEV (reference sequence). This CDR3 is 14 amino acids long. CDR3 DNA: TGTGCCAGCCGGCGGGCAGGGGCGCCCGGGGAGCTGTTTTTT. It specifies CASRRAGAPGELFF.

V usage is TRBV25-1 and J usage is TRBJ1-2, with D uncertain. In germline, CDR1 is MGHDK, CDR2 SYGVNS. This CDR3 has 16 amino acids. V shed 0 bases and J shed 3 bases, with 14 bases lying between them. As DNA, the CDR3 is TGTGCCAGCAGTGAATATAATTACGGGGAACACTATGGCTACACCTTC. Protein: CASSEYNYGEHYGYTF.

The V gene is TRBV4-1, the J gene TRBJ1-4; TRBD1 aligns across 10 bases. There are 15 residues in the CDR3. Germline V CDR1 and CDR2: MGHRA, YSYEKL. V was pared by 3 bases and J by 7 bases, with 5 bases of the junction left unmatched. The CDR3 reads CASSQRQGASEKLFF. The CDR3 region has the DNA TGCGCCAGCAGCCAGAGACAGGGGGCCAGTGAAAAACTGTTTTTT.

The rearrangement links TRBV28 to TRBJ1-2; 8 bases line up with TRBD1. This CDR3 has 13 residues. V dropped 3 bases and J dropped 9; count of bases not matched to a gene: 6. The germline gives CDR1 MDHEN, CDR2 SYDVKM. CDR3 nucleotide sequence: TGTGCCAGCAGTTTCTCAGGGGGCGCGAGCTACACCTTC. Encoded protein: CASSFSGGASYTF.

This rearrangement joins TRBV28 to TRBJ1-2; 7 nucleotides agree with TRBD1. The CDR3 contains 14 residues. CDR1 MDHEN and CDR2 SYDVKM come from the germline V gene. Germline trimming cut 6 bases from V and 5 bases from J; bases unmatched to any gene: 9. Here the CDR3 reads CASSSRTGSYGYTF. CDR3 in DNA: TGTGCCAGCAGCTCAAGGACAGGATCGTATGGCTACACCTTC.

The rearrangement joins TRBV29-1 to TRBJ2-3; no clear D. Germline V gene sequence: CDR1 SQVTM, CDR2 ANQGSEA. Between the trimmed V and J ends, which lost 4 bases and 3 bases, there was a span of 5 bases. This CDR3 has 11 residues. CDR3 DNA: TGCAGCGTTGCCGCGACAGATACGCAGTATTTT. Protein product: CSVAATDTQYF.

The CDR3 DNA sequence: TGTGCCAGCAGTGAAGTGGCAGGGGTGGACACTGAAGCTTTCTTT. The encoded protein is CASSEVAGVDTEAFF. The chain combines TRBV6-1 with TRBJ1-1, with a possible D match to TRBD1 (6 bases). CDR3 size: 15 residues. Looked up from germline, CDR1 is MNHNS and CDR2 is SASEGT. V was cut by 1 base and J by 3 bases, with 12 bases left in between.